The next 22 T cell receptor beta chains were all read from a single sample in a study of vaccination and CD4 T cells after COVID-19. Which antigens these TCRs recognize remains unknown. Cultured CD4+ T-cell DNA underwent Oncomine TCR Beta short-read sequencing. Each CDR3 protein gets one entry after TCRdb re-called the PCR reads with MiXCR. The table lists roughly 25,000 distinct CDR3 sequences, under 70% of them singletons. Treatment indicated: roughly 10-day PBMC culture with coronavirus spike peptide pools or control peptides (ViraFEST assay). The material sequenced was CD4+ T cells from blood, cultured in vitro. Receptors originate from a human donor who had recovered from COVID-19.

This sequence joins TRBV20-1 and TRBJ1-1, with D possibly matching TRBD1 (5 bases). Germline CDR1 is DFQATT and CDR2 is SNEGSKA (reference sequence). The CDR3 consists of 16 residues. The ends were cut back, 5 bases at V and 0 bases at J, with 19 bases in the middle. The DNA of the CDR3 is TGCAGTGCTCGGCCAGGGTGGGGGGGAGTGAACACTGAAGCTTTCTTT. This sequence encodes CSARPGWGGVNTEAFF.

The chain couples TRBV7-2 to TRBJ1-2, with 10 bases fitting TRBD1. This CDR3 has 15 amino acids. In germline, CDR1 is SGHTA, CDR2 FQGNSA. Trimming took 3 bases from V and 8 from J; bases not matched to a gene: 9. The CDR3 protein is CASSFGRGTGVGYTF. The CDR3 nucleotides are TGTGCCAGCAGCTTCGGAAGGGGGACAGGGGTAGGCTACACCTTC.

This chain connects TRBV12-3 or TRBV12-4 to TRBJ2-2, with 11 bases fitting TRBD2. CDR3 size: 18 residues. J was trimmed by 2 bases and V by 6 bases; bases with no gene match: 11. CDR3 sequence reads: CASRISSGGLRNTGELFF. The CDR3 nucleotides read TGTGCCAGCAGAATCTCTAGCGGGGGGCTAAGAAACACCGGGGAGCTGTTTTTT.

This clonotype was seen a few times. The V gene is TRBV6-1, the J gene TRBJ1-2; D remains unclear. Per the germline V gene, CDR1 is MNHNS and CDR2 is SASEGT. This CDR3 contains 15 residues. V lost 7 bases and J lost 1, with 16 bases in between. In DNA form, the CDR3 reads TGTGCCAGCACGAACTCTTGGACGGATAACTATGGCTACACCTTC. Translating gives CASTNSWTDNYGYTF.

The V call is TRBV12-3 or TRBV12-4, the J call TRBJ1-2; 7 nucleotides agree with TRBD1. This CDR3 is 15 amino acids long. V shed 9 bases, J shed 5 bases, and the junction held 15 bases outside the gene matches. The CDR3 DNA sequence: TGTGCCAGTCTTCCTAACTCCGGACAGGATTATGGCTACACCTTC. It translates to CASLPNSGQDYGYTF.

J is TRBJ1-5 and V is TRBV6-1; D is uncertain. Trimming removed 4 bases from V and 0 bases from J, with 13 bases in between. This CDR3 comprises 16 residues. From germline, CDR1 is MNHNS and CDR2 SASEGT. The chain's CDR3 is CASSGGGPHSNQPQHF. The CDR3, as DNA: TGTGCCAGCAGTGGAGGCGGGCCGCATAGCAATCAGCCCCAGCATTTT.

This rearrangement joins TRBV19 to TRBJ1-1, with D uncertain. Trimming pared 7 bases from V and 1 base from J, leaving 10 bases between. The length of the CDR3 is 13 residues. Per germline, CDR1 LNHDA and CDR2 SQIVND (reference sequence). The CDR3 here is CASTRQKNTEAFF. In DNA, the CDR3 is TGTGCCAGTACCCGTCAGAAGAACACTGAAGCTTTCTTT.

The chain recombines TRBV7-2 with TRBJ1-4; D might be TRBD1 (5 bases). CDR3 length equals 15 residues. Trimming pared 2 bases from V and 4 bases from J, leaving 11 bases between. Per germline, CDR1 SGHTA and CDR2 FQGNSA. The CDR3 DNA follows: TGTGCCAGCAGCTTAAGATCAGGGTATAATGAAAAACTGTTTTTT. Translating it yields CASSLRSGYNEKLFF.

The V and J genes are TRBV4-3 and TRBJ1-2; D is unresolved. The CDR3 runs to 12 residues. Trimming removed 0 bases at V and 8 bases at J, with 7 bases between. From germline, CDR1 is LGHNA and CDR2 YSLEER. CDR3 sequence: CASSQEKEGYTF. DNA for the CDR3: TGCGCCAGCAGCCAAGAAAAAGAGGGCTACACCTTC.

In this sample, this clonotype turned up a few times. This rearrangement joins TRBV7-2 to TRBJ2-3, with 8 bases lining up with TRBD2. The CDR3 sequence is 17 residues long. Germline trimming cut 5 bases from V and 2 bases from J; bases unmatched to any gene: 12. Germline V lookup: CDR1 SGHTA, CDR2 FQGNSA. This CDR3 is CASSPRGLAGFTDTQYF. The CDR3 DNA reads TGTGCCAGCAGCCCGCGGGGGCTAGCGGGTTTCACAGATACGCAGTATTTT.

The chain joins TRBV6-2 or TRBV6-3 to TRBJ2-1; 13 positions match TRBD2. The CDR3 is made up of 16 amino acids. Germline values: CDR1 MNHEY, CDR2 SVGEGT. After removal of 6 bases from V and 3 bases from J, the junction contained 5 bases not matched to a gene. The CDR3 nucleotides are TGTGCCAGCAGCCCACTAGCGGGAGGGGTCTACAATGAGCAGTTCTTC. This translates into CASSPLAGGVYNEQFF.

V usage is TRBV20-1 and J usage is TRBJ2-3; D is tentatively TRBD1 or TRBD2 (5 bases each). The germline V gene encodes CDR1 DFQATT and CDR2 SNEGSKA (reference sequence). Trimming shortened V by 2 bases and J by 2 bases, and 14 bases separated the two germline ends. The CDR3 is 15 amino acids. CDR3 DNA: TGCAGTGCTAGACTCCATGGGACCTCCACAGATACGCAGTATTTT. Translated, it gives CSARLHGTSTDTQYF.

The chain joins TRBV20-1 to TRBJ2-7; maybe TRBD2 (7 bases). The V gene lost 6 bases and the J gene lost 1 base, with 16 bases spanning the gap. The CDR3 consists of 14 residues. Looked up from germline, CDR1 is DFQATT and CDR2 is SNEGSKA (reference sequence). CDR3 sequence: CSAKLGGGSYEQYF. The CDR3 nucleotides are TGCAGTGCCAAACTAGGGGGGGGGTCCTACGAGCAGTACTTC.

J is TRBJ2-1 and V is TRBV6-5; TRBD1 might be the D (6 bases). The CDR3 has 13 residues. The V gene's germline CDR1 is MNHEY and CDR2 SVGAGI. V dropped 0 bases and J dropped 10 bases, with 10 bases sitting between them. CDR3 amino acids: CASSYSPRGEQFF. In nucleotides, the CDR3 is TGTGCCAGCAGTTACTCGCCCAGGGGAGAGCAGTTCTTC.

In its sample, this clonotype was seen a few times. The genes are TRBV7-2 and TRBJ2-1; TRBD1 matches at 10 bases. CDR3 length: 16 residues. Trimming cost V 5 bases and J 1 base; bases outside gene matches: 5. The germline CDR1 and CDR2 sequences are SGHTA and FQGNSA. The CDR3 here is CASSVRDRGSYNEQFF. For the CDR3, the DNA is TGTGCCAGCAGCGTCAGGGACAGGGGTTCCTACAATGAGCAGTTCTTC.

The J gene is TRBJ1-5, the V gene TRBV4-3; D is ambiguous. Germline V gives CDR1 LGHNA, CDR2 YSLEER. The CDR3 consists of 9 residues. In DNA, the CDR3 is TGCACCACCAATCAGCCCCAGCATTTT. Protein product: CTTNQPQHF.

V gene TRBV18 combines with J gene TRBJ1-4; tentatively, D is TRBD1 (5 bases). Germline values: CDR1 KGHSH, CDR2 LQKENI. Trimming left V 3 bases short and J 7 bases short, with 12 bases between. The CDR3 sequence is 14 residues long. The CDR3 region is CASSPPGPGEKLFF. CDR3 in DNA: TGTGCCAGCTCACCCCCAGGGCCAGGTGAAAAACTGTTTTTT.

This clonotype was seen only a few times. The chain uses TRBV24-1 and TRBJ1-1; no reliable D call. Trimming removed 9 bases at V and 1 base at J, with 8 bases between. This CDR3 is built from 12 residues. CDR1 is KGHDR and CDR2 is SFDVKD in the germline V gene. The CDR3 DNA follows: TGTGCCACCCATGACGGGAACACTGAAGCTTTCTTT. Amino acid sequence: CATHDGNTEAFF.

This clonotype was counted a few times. The rearrangement joins TRBV2 to TRBJ1-1, with 7 bases matching TRBD1. This CDR3 is 13 amino acids long. CDR1 and CDR2 from the germline V gene are SNHLY and FYNNEI. The ends lost 6 bases at V and 1 base at J; junction bases unmatched: 2. CDR3 sequence reads: CASSRQGNTEAFF. The CDR3 region has the DNA TGTGCCAGCAGCCGACAGGGGAACACTGAAGCTTTCTTT.

This clonotype was seen more than once but under ten times. The V gene is TRBV19, the J gene TRBJ1-1; D not certain. The V and J ends lost 5 bases and 0 bases respectively, with 10 bases between them. Germline loops: CDR1 LNHDA, CDR2 SQIVND (reference sequence). The CDR3 sequence is 14 residues long. Here the CDR3 reads CASSPRVMNTEAFF. CDR3 nucleotide sequence: TGTGCCAGTAGTCCCCGAGTCATGAACACTGAAGCTTTCTTT.

The chain employs TRBV20-1 and TRBJ1-3, with D possibly matching TRBD1 (5 bases). V lost 0 bases, J lost 0 bases, and 18 bases lay in between. The CDR3 consists of 18 residues. The germline V gene encodes CDR1 DFQATT and CDR2 SNEGSKA (reference sequence). The CDR3 nucleotides are TGCAGTGCTAGAGATTCCCCCCGGCAGGGAGTCTCTGGAAACACCATATATTTT. Translating it yields CSARDSPRQGVSGNTIYF.

The chain uses TRBV20-1 and TRBJ2-7; 11 bases agree with TRBD1. Per the germline V gene, CDR1 is DFQATT and CDR2 is SNEGSKA (reference sequence). The length of the CDR3 is 13 residues. V dropped 6 bases and J dropped 2; count of bases not matched to a gene: 3. The CDR3 region has the DNA TGCAGTGCGATGGGACAGGGGGCCTACGAGCAGTACTTC. This translates into CSAMGQGAYEQYF.